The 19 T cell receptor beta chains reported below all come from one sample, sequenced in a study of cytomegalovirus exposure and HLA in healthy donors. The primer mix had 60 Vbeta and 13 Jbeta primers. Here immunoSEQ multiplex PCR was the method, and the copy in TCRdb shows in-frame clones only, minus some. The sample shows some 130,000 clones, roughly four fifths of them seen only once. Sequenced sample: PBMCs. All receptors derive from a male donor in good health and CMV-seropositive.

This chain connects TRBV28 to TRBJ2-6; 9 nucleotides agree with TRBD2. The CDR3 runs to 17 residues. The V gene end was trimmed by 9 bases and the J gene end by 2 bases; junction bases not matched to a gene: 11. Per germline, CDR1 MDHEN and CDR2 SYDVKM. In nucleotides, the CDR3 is TGTGCCAGGGTTAGCGGGAGAGGACTGGCTGGGGCCAACGTCCTGACTTTC. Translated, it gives CARVSGRGLAGANVLTF.

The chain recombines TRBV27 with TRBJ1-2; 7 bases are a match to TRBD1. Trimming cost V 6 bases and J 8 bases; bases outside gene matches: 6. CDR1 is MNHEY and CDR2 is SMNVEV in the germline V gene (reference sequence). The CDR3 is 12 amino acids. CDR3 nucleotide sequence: TGTGCCAGCAGCTACACAGGGGCCGGCTACACCTTC. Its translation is CASSYTGAGYTF.

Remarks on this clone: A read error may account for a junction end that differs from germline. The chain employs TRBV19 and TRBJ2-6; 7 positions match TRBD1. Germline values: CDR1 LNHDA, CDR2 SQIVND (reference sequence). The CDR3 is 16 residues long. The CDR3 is CASSPGQLSGANGLTF. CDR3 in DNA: TGTGCCAGTAGCCCGGGACAGCTCTCTGGGGCCAACGGCCTGACTTTC.

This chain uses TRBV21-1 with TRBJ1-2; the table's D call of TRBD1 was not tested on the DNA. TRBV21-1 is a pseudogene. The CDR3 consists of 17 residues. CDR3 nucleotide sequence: TGTGCCAGCAGCAAAAGGGCCCCTAGGGGGATTAACTATGGCTACACCTTC. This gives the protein CASSKRAPRGINYGYTF.

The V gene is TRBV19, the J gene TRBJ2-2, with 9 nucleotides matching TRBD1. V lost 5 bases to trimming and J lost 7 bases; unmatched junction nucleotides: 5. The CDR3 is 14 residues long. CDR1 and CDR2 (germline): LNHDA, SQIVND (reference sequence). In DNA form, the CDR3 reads TGTGCCAGTAGTCTACAGGGGGCGGACGGGGAGCTGTTTTTT. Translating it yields CASSLQGADGELFF. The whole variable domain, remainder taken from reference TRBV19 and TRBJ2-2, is DGGITQSPKYLFRKEGQNVTLSCEQNLNHDAMYWYRQDPGQGLRLIYYSQIVNDFQKGDIAEGYSVSREKKESFPLTVTSAQKNPTAFYLCASSLQGADGELFFGEGSRLTVL.

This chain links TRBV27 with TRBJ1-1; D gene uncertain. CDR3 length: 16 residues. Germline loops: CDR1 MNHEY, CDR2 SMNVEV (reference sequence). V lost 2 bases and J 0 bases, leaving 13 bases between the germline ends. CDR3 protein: CASSLTAWSMNTEAFF. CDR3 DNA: TGTGCCAGCAGTTTAACGGCCTGGAGTATGAACACTGAAGCTTTCTTT.

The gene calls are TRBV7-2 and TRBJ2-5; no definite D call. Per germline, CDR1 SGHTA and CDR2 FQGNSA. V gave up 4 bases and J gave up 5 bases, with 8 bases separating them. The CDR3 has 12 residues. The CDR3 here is CASSWPGETQYF. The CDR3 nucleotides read TGTGCCAGCAGCTGGCCCGGGGAGACCCAGTACTTC.

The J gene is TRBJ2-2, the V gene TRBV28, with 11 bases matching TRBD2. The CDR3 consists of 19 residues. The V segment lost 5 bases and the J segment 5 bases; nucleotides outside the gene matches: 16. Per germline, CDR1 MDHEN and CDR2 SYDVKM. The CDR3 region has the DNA TGTGCCAGCAGTGCGACTAGCGGGGACCCAATTCGGGGGACCGGGGAGCTGTTTTTT. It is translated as CASSATSGDPIRGTGELFF.

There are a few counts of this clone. CDR3: CASSQDHRSGQPQHF. In DNA, the CDR3 is TGCGCCAGCAGCCAAGATCACAGGTCGGGTCAGCCCCAGCATTTT. V gene TRBV4-1 combines with J gene TRBJ1-5; TRBD1 is a possible D gene (5 bases). The V gene's germline CDR1 is MGHRA and CDR2 YSYEKL. Between the trimmed V and J ends, which lost 0 bases and 6 bases, there was a span of 12 bases. The CDR3 is made up of 15 amino acids.

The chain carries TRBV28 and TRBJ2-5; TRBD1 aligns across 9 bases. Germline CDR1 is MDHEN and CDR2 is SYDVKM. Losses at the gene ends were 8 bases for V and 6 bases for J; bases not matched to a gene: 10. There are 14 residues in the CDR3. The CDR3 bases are TGTGCCAGCGTCGGACAGGGGATTATTCAGACCCAGTACTTC. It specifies CASVGQGIIQTQYF.

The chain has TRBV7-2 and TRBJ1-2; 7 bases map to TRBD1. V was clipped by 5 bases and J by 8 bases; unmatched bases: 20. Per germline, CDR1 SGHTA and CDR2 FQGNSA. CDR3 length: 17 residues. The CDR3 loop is CASSLSRQGVEGGGYTF. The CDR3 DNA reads TGTGCCAGCAGCCTAAGTAGGCAGGGGGTAGAGGGAGGAGGCTACACCTTC.

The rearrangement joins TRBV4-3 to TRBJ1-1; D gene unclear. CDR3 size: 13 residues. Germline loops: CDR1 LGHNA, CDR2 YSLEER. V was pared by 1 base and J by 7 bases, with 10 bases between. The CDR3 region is CASSQAVTREAFF. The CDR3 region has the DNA TGCGCCAGCAGCCAAGCGGTAACGCGTGAAGCTTTCTTT.

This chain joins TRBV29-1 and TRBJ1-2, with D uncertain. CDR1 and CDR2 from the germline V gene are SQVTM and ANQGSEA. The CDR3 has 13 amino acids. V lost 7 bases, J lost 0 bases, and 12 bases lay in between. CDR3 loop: CSAAREANYGYTF. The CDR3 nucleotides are TGCAGCGCCGCCCGGGAGGCTAACTATGGCTACACCTTC.

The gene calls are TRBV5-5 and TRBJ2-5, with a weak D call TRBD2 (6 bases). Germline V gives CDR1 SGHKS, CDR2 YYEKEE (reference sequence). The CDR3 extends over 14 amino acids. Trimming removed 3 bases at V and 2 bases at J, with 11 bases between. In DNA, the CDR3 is TGTGCCAGCAGCTCGGGGGACTTTCAAGAGACCCAGTACTTC. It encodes CASSSGDFQETQYF.

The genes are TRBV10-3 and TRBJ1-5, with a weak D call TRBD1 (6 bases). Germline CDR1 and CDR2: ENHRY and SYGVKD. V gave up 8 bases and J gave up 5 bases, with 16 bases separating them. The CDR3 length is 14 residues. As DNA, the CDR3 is TGTGCCATCCAAGGCGGGGGCTGGGATCAGCCCCAGCATTTT. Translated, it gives CAIQGGGWDQPQHF.

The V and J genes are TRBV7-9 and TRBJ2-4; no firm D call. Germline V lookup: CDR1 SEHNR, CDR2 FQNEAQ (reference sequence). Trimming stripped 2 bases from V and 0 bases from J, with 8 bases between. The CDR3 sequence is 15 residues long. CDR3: CASSLSTVAKNIQYF. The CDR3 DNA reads TGTGCCAGCAGCTTATCTACGGTAGCCAAAAACATTCAGTACTTC.

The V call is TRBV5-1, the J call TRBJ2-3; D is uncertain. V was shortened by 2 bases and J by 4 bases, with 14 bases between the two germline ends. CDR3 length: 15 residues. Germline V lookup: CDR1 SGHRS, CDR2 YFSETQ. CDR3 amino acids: CASSLRGQKADTQYF. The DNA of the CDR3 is TGCGCCAGCAGCTTACGCGGCCAAAAGGCAGATACGCAGTATTTT.

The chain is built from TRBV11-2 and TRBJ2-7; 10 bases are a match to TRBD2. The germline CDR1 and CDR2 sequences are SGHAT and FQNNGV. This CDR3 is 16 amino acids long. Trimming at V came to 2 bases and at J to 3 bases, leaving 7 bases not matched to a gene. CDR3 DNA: TGTGCCAGCAGCTTAATGCCTAGCGGGAGTATCTACGAGCAGTACTTC. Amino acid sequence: CASSLMPSGSIYEQYF.

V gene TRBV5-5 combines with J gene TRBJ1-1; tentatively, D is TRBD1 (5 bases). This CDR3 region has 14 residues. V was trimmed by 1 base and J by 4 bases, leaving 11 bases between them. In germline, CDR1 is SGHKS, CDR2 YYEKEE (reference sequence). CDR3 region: CASSLWGGGTEAFF. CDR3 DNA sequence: TGTGCCAGCAGCTTGTGGGGGGGAGGCACTGAAGCTTTCTTT.